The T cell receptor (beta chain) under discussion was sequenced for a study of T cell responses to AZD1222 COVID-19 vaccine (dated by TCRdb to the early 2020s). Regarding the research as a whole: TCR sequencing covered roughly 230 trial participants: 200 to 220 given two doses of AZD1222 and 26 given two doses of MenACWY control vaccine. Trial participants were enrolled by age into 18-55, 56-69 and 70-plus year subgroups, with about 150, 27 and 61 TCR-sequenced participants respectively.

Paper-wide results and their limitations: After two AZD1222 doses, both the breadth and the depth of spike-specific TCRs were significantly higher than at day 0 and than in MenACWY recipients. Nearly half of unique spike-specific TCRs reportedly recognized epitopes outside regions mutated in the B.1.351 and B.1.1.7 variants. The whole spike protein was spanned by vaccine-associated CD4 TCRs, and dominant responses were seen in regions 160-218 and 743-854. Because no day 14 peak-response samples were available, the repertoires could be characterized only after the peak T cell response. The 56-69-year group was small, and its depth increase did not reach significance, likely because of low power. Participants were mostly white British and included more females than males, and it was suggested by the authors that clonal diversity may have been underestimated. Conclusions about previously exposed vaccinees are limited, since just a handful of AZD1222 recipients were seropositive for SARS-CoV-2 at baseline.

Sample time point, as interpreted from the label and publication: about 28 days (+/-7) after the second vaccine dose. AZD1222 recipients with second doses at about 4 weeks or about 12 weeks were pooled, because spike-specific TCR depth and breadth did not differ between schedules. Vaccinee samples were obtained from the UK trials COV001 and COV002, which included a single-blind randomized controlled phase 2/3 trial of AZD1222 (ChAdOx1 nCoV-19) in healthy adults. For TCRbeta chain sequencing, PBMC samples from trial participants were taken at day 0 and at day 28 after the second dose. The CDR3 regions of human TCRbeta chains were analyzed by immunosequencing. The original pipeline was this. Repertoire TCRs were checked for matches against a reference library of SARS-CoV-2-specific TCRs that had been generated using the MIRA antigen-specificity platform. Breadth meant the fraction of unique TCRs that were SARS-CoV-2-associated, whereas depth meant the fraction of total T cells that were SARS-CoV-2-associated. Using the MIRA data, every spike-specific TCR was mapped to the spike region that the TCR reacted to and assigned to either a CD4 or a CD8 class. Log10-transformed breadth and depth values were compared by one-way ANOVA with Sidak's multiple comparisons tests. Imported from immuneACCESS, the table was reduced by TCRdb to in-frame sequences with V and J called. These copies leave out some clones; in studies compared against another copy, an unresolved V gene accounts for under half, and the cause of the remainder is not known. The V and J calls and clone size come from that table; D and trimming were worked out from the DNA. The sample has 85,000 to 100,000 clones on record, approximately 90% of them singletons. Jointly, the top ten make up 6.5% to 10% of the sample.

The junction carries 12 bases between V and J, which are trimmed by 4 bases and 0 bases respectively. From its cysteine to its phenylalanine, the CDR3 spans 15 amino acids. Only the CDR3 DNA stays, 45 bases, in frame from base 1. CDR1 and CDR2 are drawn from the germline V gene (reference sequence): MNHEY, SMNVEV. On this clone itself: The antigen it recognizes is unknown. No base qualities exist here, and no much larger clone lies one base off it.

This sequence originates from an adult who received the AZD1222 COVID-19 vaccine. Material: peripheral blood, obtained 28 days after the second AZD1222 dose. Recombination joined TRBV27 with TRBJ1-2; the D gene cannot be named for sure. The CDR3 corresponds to CASSSSAVANYGYTF. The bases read TGTGCCAGCAGTTCCTCCGCAGTAGCTAACTATGGCTACACCTTC.